The 14 T cell receptor beta chains below were found in one sample sequenced in a study of shared clonotypes between healthy human individuals. Using immunoSEQ multiplex PCR, the repertoire was profiled, and TCRdb retains in-frame clones only, with some absent. The sample consists of 2 million or so clones, about 95% of them appearing once. Terminally differentiated effector memory CD45RA+ cells were excluded from the naive CD8 cells, which were CD45RO-negative and positively selected for CCR7. The sample taken for sequencing was naive CD8+ T cells sorted from blood. The receptors come from a man between 18 and 29 years old in good health.

The chain joins TRBV5-6 to TRBJ2-5; TRBD2 is a possible D gene (6 bases). V lost 4 bases and J 4 bases, leaving 20 bases between the germline ends. Germline V gives CDR1 SGHDT, CDR2 YYEEEE. The CDR3 is 16 amino acids. This chain's CDR3 is CASSGAREHSRETQYF. The CDR3 region has the DNA TGTGCCAGCAGCGGGGCCCGGGAGCATTCAAGAGAGACCCAGTACTTC.

J is TRBJ2-3 and V is TRBV19, with TRBD2 as a possible D gene (6 bases). With 9 bases removed from V and 9 bases from J, the gap between germline ends came to 10 bases. CDR1 and CDR2 (germline): LNHDA, SQIVND (reference sequence). This CDR3 is built from 10 residues. CDR3 region: CASGSPTQYF. The CDR3 bases are TGTGCCAGCGGGAGTCCAACGCAGTATTTT. Full variable domain (missing parts from reference TRBV19 and TRBJ2-3): DGGITQSPKYLFRKEGQNVTLSCEQNLNHDAMYWYRQDPGQGLRLIYYSQIVNDFQKGDIAEGYSVSREKKESFPLTVTSAQKNPTAFYLCASGSPTQYFGPGTRLTVL.

The gene calls are TRBV7-9 and TRBJ2-1; D possibly corresponds to TRBD2 (5 bases). Trimming removed 0 bases at V and 5 bases at J, with 11 bases between. CDR1 and CDR2 from the germline V gene are SEHNR and FQNEAQ (reference sequence). CDR3 length: 15 amino acids. The CDR3 is CASSLATGIDNEQFF. The CDR3 region has the DNA TGTGCCAGCAGCTTAGCGACGGGAATAGACAATGAGCAGTTCTTC.

CDR3 protein: CASRLPPRRGRGETQYF. The CDR3 DNA is TGTGCAAGTCGCTTACCCCCCAGACGCGGGAGAGGAGAGACCCAGTACTTC. This chain uses TRBV12-2 with TRBJ2-5; TRBD2, the table's D call, was not compared with the DNA. TRBV12-2 is flagged as a pseudogene. This CDR3 is built from 17 residues.

This clone was seen only once. The chain has TRBV2 and TRBJ2-5; the D gene is possibly TRBD1 (6 bases). Trimming took 4 bases from V and 4 from J, leaving 16 bases between them. This CDR3 is built from 15 residues. Germline V gives CDR1 SNHLY, CDR2 FYNNEI. For the CDR3, the DNA is TGTGCCAGCAGTGCGTTCCAGGGGCTGGGAGAGACCCAGTACTTC. It is translated as CASSAFQGLGETQYF.

The chain has TRBV19 and TRBJ2-7; 8 bases align to TRBD1. V shed 10 bases and J 0 bases; nucleotides not matched to a gene: 5. Germline CDR1 is LNHDA and CDR2 is SQIVND (reference sequence). The length of the CDR3 is 13 residues. The CDR3 nucleotides are TGTGCCACCTCGGACAGGGTCTCCTACGAGCAGTACTTC. This translates into CATSDRVSYEQYF. The full variable domain, rest sourced from reference TRBV19 and TRBJ2-7, is DGGITQSPKYLFRKEGQNVTLSCEQNLNHDAMYWYRQDPGQGLRLIYYSQIVNDFQKGDIAEGYSVSREKKESFPLTVTSAQKNPTAFYLCATSDRVSYEQYFGPGTRLTVT.

This chain uses TRBV9 with TRBJ2-1, with no clear D. The CDR3 extends over 14 amino acids. Trimming took 0 bases from V and 7 from J, leaving 11 bases between them. The germline V gene has CDR1 SGDLS and CDR2 YYNGEE. In DNA, the CDR3 is TGTGCCAGCAGCGTAGGAGAAAGGGAAAATGAGCAGTTCTTC. Residues: CASSVGERENEQFF.

The chain joins TRBV6-5 to TRBJ2-1; a possible D gene is TRBD2 (6 bases). In germline, CDR1 is MNHEY, CDR2 SVGAGI. Trimming left V 0 bases short and J 4 bases short, with 13 bases between. The CDR3 runs 16 residues. CDR3 loop: CASSYSRLEGYNEQFF. The DNA for the CDR3 is TGTGCCAGCAGTTACTCTCGATTGGAGGGTTACAATGAGCAGTTCTTC.

The chain combines TRBV11-3 with TRBJ2-2; 11 bases agree with TRBD2. The junction had 8 bases not matched to a gene; V was cut back by 4 bases and J by 4 bases. The CDR3 has 17 amino acids. The germline V gene has CDR1 SGHNT and CDR2 YENEEA. CDR3 residues: CASSSTSGEPGTGELFF. The CDR3 DNA follows: TGTGCCAGCAGCTCGACTAGCGGGGAACCGGGCACCGGGGAGCTGTTTTTT.

V and J are TRBV7-6 and TRBJ2-1; 9 bases agree with TRBD1. CDR1 SGHVS and CDR2 FNYEAQ come from the germline V gene. V was pared by 6 bases and J by 8 bases, with 11 bases of the junction left unmatched. CDR3 length: 15 residues. The CDR3 sequence is CASRLTGGGFHEQFF. For the CDR3, the DNA is TGTGCCAGCAGGCTTACAGGGGGCGGATTCCATGAGCAGTTCTTC.

The chain joins TRBV29-1 to TRBJ2-7; TRBD1 matches at 10 bases. The V and J ends lost 7 bases and 2 bases, in that order; junction bases with no gene match: 5. Germline-derived CDR1 and CDR2 are SQVTM and ANQGSEA. The CDR3 has 13 amino acids. The CDR3 sequence is CSAWDRGTYEQYF. The CDR3, as DNA: TGCAGCGCTTGGGACAGGGGAACCTACGAGCAGTACTTC.

The J gene is TRBJ2-7, the V gene TRBV27; D is ambiguous. Germline CDR1 and CDR2: MNHEY and SMNVEV (reference sequence). The CDR3 loop spans 14 amino acids. V was clipped by 2 bases and J by 5 bases, with 13 bases between them. CDR3 DNA sequence: TGTGCCAGCAGTTTAAGACCCCAGTCCGACGAGCAGTACTTC. Translation gives CASSLRPQSDEQYF.

The rearrangement joins TRBV11-2 to TRBJ1-1; 7 bases are shared with TRBD1. The CDR3 runs to 13 residues. Germline V CDR1 and CDR2: SGHAT, FQNNGV. V gave up 5 bases and J gave up 7 bases; unmatched junction bases: 7. DNA for the CDR3: TGTGCCAGCAGCATCCCAGGGGGGGTTGAAGCTTTCTTT. Its translation: CASSIPGGVEAFF.

This clone was found once. V is TRBV5-1 and J is TRBJ2-1, with D perhaps matching TRBD1 (7 bases). The CDR3 sequence is 17 residues long. V lost 2 bases, J lost 7 bases, and 22 bases lay in between. CDR1 and CDR2 from the germline V gene are SGHRS and YFSETQ. The CDR3 sequence: CASSLAGGLVGTNEQFF. CDR3 sequence (DNA): TGCGCCAGCAGCTTAGCAGGGGGGCTCGTTGGGACGAATGAGCAGTTCTTC.